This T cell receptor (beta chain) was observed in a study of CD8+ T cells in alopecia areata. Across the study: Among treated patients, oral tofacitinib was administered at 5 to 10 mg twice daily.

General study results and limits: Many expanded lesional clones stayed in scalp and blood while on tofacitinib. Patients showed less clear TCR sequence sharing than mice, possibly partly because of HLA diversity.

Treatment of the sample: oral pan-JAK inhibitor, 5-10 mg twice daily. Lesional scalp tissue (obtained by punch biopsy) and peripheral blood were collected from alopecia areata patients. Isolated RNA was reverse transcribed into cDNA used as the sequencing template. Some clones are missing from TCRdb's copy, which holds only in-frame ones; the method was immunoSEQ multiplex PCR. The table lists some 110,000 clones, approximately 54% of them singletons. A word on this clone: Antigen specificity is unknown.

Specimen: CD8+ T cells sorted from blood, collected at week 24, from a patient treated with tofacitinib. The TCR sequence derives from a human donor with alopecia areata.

CDR3 sequence (DNA): TGTGCCAGCTTCCCGCAGGGGGCGAACACTGAAGCTTTCTTT. It encodes CASFPQGANTEAFF. V is TRBV27 and J is TRBJ1-1; 8 positions agree with TRBD1. Germline V lookup: CDR1 MNHEY, CDR2 SMNVEV (reference sequence). V trimming: 8 bases; J trimming: 1 base; junction bases outside the gene matches: 6. The CDR3 has 14 amino acids.